These 3 T cell receptor beta chains came from one sample sequenced in a study of identical twins (dated by TCRdb to the mid-2010s). Receptors were amplified or captured by 5' RACE. The sequencing machine was an Illumina HiSeq 2000. TCRdb reprocessed the public reads (quality trimming at Q25 with fastp, clone calling with MiXCR) and kept in-frame beta chains. Entries that share a CDR3 protein sequence are merged under the most common genes and DNA. In all, the sample holds under 350,000 distinct CDR3 sequences, and less than 9.5% of those were seen once. 6% to 8.5% of the sample is in the top ten clones. These data were also filed under a second study, of yellow fever vaccine responses in identical twins.

What was sequenced was CD8+ T cells sorted from blood. The receptor set was obtained from a woman aged 18-29 years in good health.

The chain links TRBV7-2 to TRBJ2-5; the D is unclear. The germline V gene encodes CDR1 SGHTA and CDR2 FQGNSA. Trimming shortened V by 4 bases and J by 5 bases, and 14 bases separated the two germline ends. This CDR3 contains 14 residues. Written as DNA, the CDR3 is TGTGCCAGCAGCTCCGACTGGGGTGGGGAGACCCAGTACTTC. It encodes CASSSDWGGETQYF.

There are many counts of this clonotype. This chain connects TRBV24-1 to TRBJ2-1, with TRBD1 as a possible D gene (5 bases). The CDR3 spans 15 residues. Germline V gene lookup returns CDR1 KGHDR and CDR2 SFDVKD. V was clipped by 7 bases and J by 3 bases, with 15 bases between them. CDR3 DNA sequence: TGTGCCACCAGGGCCACAGGTTCCATCTACAATGAGCAGTTCTTC. Protein: CATRATGSIYNEQFF.

V is TRBV29-1 and J is TRBJ2-6; D ambiguous. This CDR3 spans 12 amino acids. The germline V gene encodes CDR1 SQVTM and CDR2 ANQGSEA. V lost 7 bases, J lost 4 bases, and 8 bases lay in between. CDR3 sequence (DNA): TGCAGCGCCACTGGAGGGGCCAACGTCCTGACTTTC. Its protein product is CSATGGANVLTF.